This T cell receptor beta chain emerged from a study of molecular identifiers for immune sequencing clone quantification. Sorted naive CD8 T cells, roughly 17,000 to 1,100,000, were sequenced from 10%, 30% or 50% RNA. Naive CD8 T cells were picked out by sorting for CD8+CD4-CCR7+CD45RA+. Libraries of bulk TCR were made by previously described methods (with listed TCR primers). One entry per CDR3 protein, called by TCRdb with MiXCR from the PCR reads. The sample has around 460,000 distinct CDR3 sequences; about 25% are singletons. Trimming cost V 0 bases and J 4 bases; bases outside gene matches: 12. Per germline, CDR1 MGHRA and CDR2 YSYEKL. The CDR3 has 17 residues. Study-wide points: Identical TCR molecules sharing a barcode could underestimate highly expanded clone sizes.

A note on this clonotype: Its antigen is currently unknown.

The sample consisted of naive CD8+ T cells from blood, with Jurkat cell RNA spiked in. Subset here: FACS-sorted CD8+CD4-CCR7+CD45RA+ naive T cells. This receptor was identified in a human donor in good health. Some libraries in this study had Jurkat cell RNA spiked in. V usage is TRBV4-1 and J usage is TRBJ2-7; TRBD2 aligns across 7 bases. Here the CDR3 reads CASSQELIQAGSYEQYF. CDR3 DNA: TGCGCCAGCAGCCAAGAACTCATCCAAGCGGGGTCGTACGAGCAGTACTTC.